The 16 T cell receptor beta chains reported below all come from one sample, sequenced in a study of CDR3 diversity in severe acne. TCRdb reprocessed the PCR reads with MiXCR, giving one entry per CDR3 protein. Altogether over 90,000 distinct CDR3 sequences are present, roughly half being singletons, with the ten largest covering roughly an eighth. Material for sequencing was blood. The receptors here all came from a male donor with acne.

V usage is TRBV10-3 and J usage is TRBJ1-6, with 7 bases lining up with TRBD1. The V and J ends lost 4 bases and 5 bases, in that order; junction bases with no gene match: 8. The germline CDR1 and CDR2 sequences are ENHRY and SYGVKD. CDR3 length equals 16 residues. CDR3 nucleotides: TGTGCCATCAGTGGACTTCCCGGGACAGATAATTCACCCCTCCACTTT. This encodes CAISGLPGTDNSPLHF.

This clonotype came up a few times. This rearrangement joins TRBV4-2 to TRBJ1-5; D is ambiguous. The V gene lost 1 base and the J gene lost 11 bases, with 18 bases spanning the gap. CDR3 length equals 15 residues. Germline assignment: CDR1 LGHNA and CDR2 YNFKEQ. The CDR3 DNA follows: TGTGCCAGCAGCCAAGGACTAGCGGGAAGCGAGACCCAGCATTTT. Its translation is CASSQGLAGSETQHF.

Remarks on this clonotype: A read error may account for a junction end that differs from germline. V is TRBV9 and J is TRBJ2-3, with 7 bases matching TRBD1. Germline V gene sequence: CDR1 SGDLS, CDR2 YYNGEE. The CDR3 spans 15 residues. As DNA, the CDR3 is TGTGCCGGCAGCACCGGGACAGAGCTCCCGGATACGCAGTATTTT. Residues: CAGSTGTELPDTQYF. The complete variable domain, with remaining parts taken from reference TRBV9 and TRBJ2-3, reads DSGVTQTPKHLITATGQRVTLRCSPRSGDLSVYWYQQSLDQGLQFLIQYYNGEERAKGNILERFSAQQFPDLHSELNLSSLELGDSALYFCAGSTGTELPDTQYFGPGTRLTVL.

V gene TRBV20-1 combines with J gene TRBJ2-1, with TRBD2 identical over 11 bases. Germline loops: CDR1 DFQATT, CDR2 SNEGSKA (reference sequence). The CDR3 has 13 amino acids. With 6 bases clipped from V and 10 bases from J, the junction kept 8 bases outside the gene matches. The CDR3 region is CSATTSGTREQFF. DNA of the CDR3: TGCAGTGCGACGACTAGCGGGACTAGGGAGCAGTTCTTC.

This clonotype has ten or more counts. The chain recombines TRBV5-5 with TRBJ2-1; D ambiguous. Germline values: CDR1 SGHKS, CDR2 YYEKEE (reference sequence). This CDR3 has 13 amino acids. V gave up 1 base and J gave up 6 bases, with 8 bases separating them. The CDR3 bases are TGTGCCAGCAGCTTGCAGGTCATCAATGAGCAGTTCTTC. Residues: CASSLQVINEQFF.

The CDR3 bases are TGTGCCAGCAAAAGTCGAGGACAGGGGAAGAACGAGCAGTACTTC. Its protein product is CASKSRGQGKNEQYF. V usage is TRBV2 and J usage is TRBJ2-7; 9 nucleotides agree with TRBD1. V trimming: 7 bases; J trimming: 5 bases; junction bases outside the gene matches: 12. Looked up from germline, CDR1 is SNHLY and CDR2 is FYNNEI. The CDR3 runs to 15 residues.

In this sample, this clonotype turned up a few times. Possible read error: a much larger clone is one base away. The chain links TRBV5-8 to TRBJ1-2; D remains ambiguous. Per the germline V gene, CDR1 is SGHTS and CDR2 is YDEGEE. The CDR3 runs to 11 residues. The germline V and J ends were trimmed by 2 bases and 5 bases, with 4 bases remaining between them. This chain's CDR3 is CASSLGYGYTF. In DNA, the CDR3 is TGTGCCAGCAGCTTAGGGTATGGCTACACCTTC. Full variable domain (remainder filled in from reference TRBV5-8 and TRBJ1-2): EAGVTQSPTHLIKTRGQQATLRCSPISGHTSVYWYQQALGLGLQFLLWYDEGEERNRGNFPPRFSGRQFPNYSSELNVNALELEDSALYLCASSLGYGYTFGSGTRLTVV.

The chain recombines TRBV18 with TRBJ2-7; 7 positions agree with TRBD1. CDR1 and CDR2 (germline): KGHSH, LQKENI. This CDR3 region has 15 residues. The J segment lost 0 bases and the V segment lost 5 bases, leaving 7 bases of the junction unmatched. CDR3 bases: TGTGCCAGCTCAAGGGAACGGGACAGCTCCTACGAGCAGTACTTC. It translates to CASSRERDSSYEQYF.

This clonotype was recorded at least ten times. The rearrangement joins TRBV9 to TRBJ2-1, with 13 bases fitting TRBD2. Per germline, CDR1 SGDLS and CDR2 YYNGEE. V gave up 0 bases and J gave up 7 bases; unmatched junction bases: 7. The CDR3 sequence is 17 residues long. Here the CDR3 reads CASSVALMGLAGNEQFF. The CDR3 nucleotides read TGTGCCAGCAGCGTAGCTTTAATGGGACTAGCGGGAAATGAGCAGTTCTTC.

This clonotype has a handful of counts. This chain connects TRBV7-8 to TRBJ2-1; a possible D gene is TRBD2 (5 bases). CDR1 and CDR2 from the germline V gene are SGHVS and FQNEAQ. The CDR3 has 14 amino acids. V dropped 7 bases and J dropped 0 bases, with 10 bases sitting between them. The CDR3 DNA follows: TGTGCCAGCACCTCAGAGGGCTCCTACAATGAGCAGTTCTTC. It encodes CASTSEGSYNEQFF. The whole variable domain, filled in from reference TRBV7-8 and TRBJ2-1, reads GAGVSQSPRYKVAKRGQDVALRCDPISGHVSLFWYQQALGQGPEFLTYFQNEAQLDKSGLPSDRFFAERPEGSVSTLKIQRTQQEDSAVYLCASTSEGSYNEQFFGPGTRLTVL.

As regards this clonotype: A read error may account for a junction end that differs from germline. This chain joins TRBV10-3 and TRBJ1-2; D may be TRBD1 (5 bases). The CDR3 has 10 residues. Looked up from germline, CDR1 is ENHRY and CDR2 is SYGVKD. As DNA, the CDR3 is TGTGCCATCAGTGGGACACGGACGGCCTTC. This encodes CAISGTRTAF.

This clonotype showed up many times. The chain recombines TRBV20-1 with TRBJ2-3; no firm D call. CDR3 length equals 15 residues. CDR1 is DFQATT, CDR2 SNEGSKA, per germline (reference sequence). The V end was cut by 1 base, the J end by 10 bases, with 21 bases between. This CDR3 is CSARVQKQPLNPQYF. The CDR3 DNA follows: TGCAGTGCTAGAGTTCAAAAGCAACCCCTAAACCCGCAGTATTTT.

The chain employs TRBV4-3 and TRBJ1-3; D uncertain. V was cut by 2 bases and J by 3 bases, with 8 bases left in between. Germline CDR1 is LGHNA and CDR2 is YSLEER. CDR3 length equals 14 residues. As DNA, the CDR3 is TGCGCCAGCAGCCAATCCGGTGGTGGAAACACCATATATTTT. Protein: CASSQSGGGNTIYF.

The CDR3 here is CASNPSGNQPQHF. The CDR3 DNA sequence: TGTGCCAGCAACCCGTCGGGGAATCAGCCCCAGCATTTT. The chain employs TRBV6-1 and TRBJ1-5, with no clear D. V gave up 7 bases and J gave up 4 bases, with 11 bases separating them. This CDR3 region has 13 residues. Germline V gene sequence: CDR1 MNHNS, CDR2 SASEGT.

This clonotype was counted at least ten times. V usage is TRBV6-1 and J usage is TRBJ2-1, with 10 bases fitting TRBD2. V was clipped by 2 bases and J by 8 bases; unmatched bases: 6. The CDR3 totals 15 residues. Looked up from germline, CDR1 is MNHNS and CDR2 is SASEGT. CDR3 DNA sequence: TGTGCCAGCAGTGAACTAGCGGGAGCTCTTGATGAGCAGTTCTTC. As protein: CASSELAGALDEQFF.

This chain joins TRBV25-1 and TRBJ2-5; D might be TRBD2 (5 bases). The CDR3 is 15 residues long. V dropped 6 bases and J dropped 9 bases, with 23 bases sitting between them. CDR1 and CDR2 (germline): MGHDK, SYGVNS. The CDR3 DNA sequence: TGTGCCAGCAGCGTAGCTCGAGGGCCCCGAGGACCCCAGTACTTC. Residues: CASSVARGPRGPQYF.